This is a list of T cell receptor beta chains from one sample in a study of blood T cell repertoires in COVID-19. Assay: immunoSEQ multiplex PCR; the TCRdb copy retains only in-frame clones and omits some. In the table there are approximately 110,000 clones, 92% of which are singletons. Sequencing was performed on peripheral blood. Source of these receptors: a middle-aged man with COVID-19, enrolled during active disease. The CDR3 runs from the conserved cysteine through the conserved F or W. The order of the fields is V gene, J gene, D gene, clone size, CDR3 protein, CDR3 DNA. A D gene is named only where the DNA matches it firmly. Clone sizes are given selectively: once, few, many, or a class where the clone is expanded.

>TRBV11-3|TRBJ2-1|TRBD2|once
CASSLGTSGRADEQFF
TGTGCCAGCAGCTTAGGGACTAGCGGGAGGGCGGATGAGCAGTTCTTC
>TRBV4-3|TRBJ2-6|TRBD2|-
CASSPNGEGSGANVLTF
TGCGCCAGCAGCCCTAACGGGGAGGGGTCTGGGGCCAACGTCCTGACTTTC
>TRBV6-5|TRBJ1-4|-|-
CASSSDIHEKLFF
TGTGCCAGCAGTTCCGACATCCATGAAAAACTGTTTTTT
>TRBV3-1/TRBV3-2|TRBJ1-4|TRBD1|-
CASSRRQGAEKLFF
TGTGCCAGCAGCCGAAGACAGGGGGCTGAAAAACTGTTTTTT
>TRBV5-1|TRBJ2-3|-|-
CASSLKQEISTDTQYF
TGCGCCAGCAGCTTAAAACAGGAAATCAGCACAGATACGCAGTATTTT
>TRBV29-1|TRBJ2-6|-|-
CSVGQRISGANVLTF
TGCAGCGTCGGACAGAGGATATCTGGGGCCAACGTCCTGACTTTC
>TRBV19|TRBJ1-2|-|once
CASSMVGGGEYGYTF
TGTGCCAGTAGTATGGTCGGCGGAGGGGAGTATGGCTACACCTTC
>TRBV4-1|TRBJ2-3|-|-
CASSQGSGDTDTQYF
TGCGCCAGCAGCCAGGGGTCCGGGGACACAGATACGCAGTATTTT
>TRBV6-1|TRBJ2-3|-|-
CASSEGGGSDTQYF
TGTGCCAGCAGTGAAGGAGGAGGTTCAGATACGCAGTATTTT
>TRBV30|TRBJ1-2|TRBD1|-
CAWRRTGDTYGYTF
TGTGCCTGGAGGAGGACAGGGGATACCTATGGCTACACCTTC
>TRBV6-2/TRBV6-3|TRBJ2-6|-|-
CASSYLQANVLTF
TGTGCCAGCAGTTATTTACAGGCCAACGTCCTGACTTTC
>TRBV28|TRBJ2-1|-|-
CASSPGPNEQFF
TGTGCCAGCAGTCCAGGGCCCAATGAGCAGTTCTTC
>TRBV5-6|TRBJ2-7|-|-
CASSFGQNSYEQYF
TGTGCCAGCAGCTTTGGACAGAACTCCTACGAGCAGTACTTC
>TRBV7-2|TRBJ2-1|TRBD2|-
CASRPRLAGYNEQFF
TGTGCCAGCAGGCCCAGGCTAGCGGGATACAATGAGCAGTTCTTC
>TRBV5-1|TRBJ2-3|TRBD1|-
CASSLEGAGTDTQYF
TGCGCCAGCAGCTTGGAGGGGGCAGGCACAGATACGCAGTATTTT
>TRBV27|TRBJ2-3|TRBD2|-
CASRKSGAQEQYF
TGTGCCAGCAGAAAAAGCGGGGCCCAGGAGCAGTATTTT
>TRBV29-1|TRBJ1-2|TRBD1|-
CSVAGQGSYGYTF
TGCAGCGTTGCGGGACAGGGGAGTTATGGCTACACCTTC
>TRBV6-5|TRBJ2-1|-|-
CASKTDTSYNEQFF
TGTGCCAGCAAGACGGACACTTCCTACAATGAGCAGTTCTTC
>TRBV4-1|TRBJ2-5|-|-
CASSPGAVQETQYF
TGCGCCAGCAGTCCAGGGGCCGTCCAAGAGACCCAGTACTTC
>TRBV7-8|TRBJ2-4|-|-
CASRSGAGQGIQYF
TGTGCCAGCCGCTCAGGGGCAGGGCAGGGCATTCAGTACTTC
>TRBV2|TRBJ1-3|TRBD1|-
CASRGTGPGNTIYF
TGTGCCAGCAGGGGGACAGGGCCAGGAAACACCATATATTTT
>TRBV4-2|TRBJ2-5|TRBD1|-
CASSRDRVGETQYF
TGTGCCAGCAGTCGAGACAGGGTGGGAGAGACCCAGTACTTC
>TRBV7-8|TRBJ1-5|TRBD1|-
CASSLDRGGYQPQHF
TGTGCCAGCAGCTTAGACAGGGGTGGGTATCAGCCCCAGCATTTT
>TRBV5-6|TRBJ1-1|-|-
CASSPGQNTEAFF
TGTGCCAGCAGCCCAGGACAGAACACTGAAGCTTTCTTT
>TRBV12-3/TRBV12-4|TRBJ2-1|-|-
CASSLGTAEQFF
TGTGCCAGCAGTTTAGGGACAGCTGAACAGTTCTTC
>TRBV5-1|TRBJ2-5|-|-
CASSPGRRGSQETQYF
TGCGCCAGCAGCCCGGGACGGAGGGGTAGCCAAGAGACCCAGTACTTC